This TCR beta chain is drawn from a study of response to subunit inactivated influenza vaccine. Whole-study findings and limits: There was a suggestion from the authors that each seasonal influenza vaccination recruits few new T cells.

Note on this clonotype: What it recognizes is unknown.

A single record per CDR3 protein comes from TCRdb applying MiXCR to the RT-PCR reads. The sample holds about 650,000 distinct CDR3 sequences; 15% to 18% are singletons and the top ten take 11%. CDR1 LGHDT and CDR2 YNNKEL come from the germline V gene (reference sequence). This CDR3 is 15 amino acids long. V was shortened by 2 bases and J by 7 bases, with 14 bases between the two germline ends. The material was PBMCs from blood, obtained roughly 12 days after vaccination. The chain employs TRBV3-1 and TRBJ2-2, with a tentative D call TRBD2 (6 bases). This receptor was taken from a man in his forties or fifties who received an inactivated influenza vaccine. The CDR3 here is CASSQLLGTRGELFF. In DNA, the CDR3 is TGTGCCAGCAGCCAACTACTCGGGACTCGCGGGGAGCTGTTTTTT. The whole variable domain, filled in from reference TRBV3-1 and TRBJ2-2, reads DTAVSQTPKYLVTQMGNDKSIKCEQNLGHDTMYWYKQDSKKFLKIMFSYNNKELIINETVPNRFSPKSPDKAHLNLHINSLELGDSAVYFCASSQLLGTRGELFFGEGSRLTVL.